This TCR beta chain was retrieved from a study of shared clonotypes between healthy human individuals. Splitting of each subset's genomic DNA was done evenly across several immunoSEQ plates. Methods used by the authors: Junction-only immunoSEQ data arrived without quality scores, meaning filtering differed. The data were produced by immunoSEQ multiplex PCR, yet TCRdb's version contains in-frame clones alone and is incomplete. V and J calls and clone size are those listed in that table; D and trimming were worked out from the DNA. Of around 1.5 million clones detected, 95% to 99% appear once; the ten largest clones hold 0.4% to 0.55%. Of note for this clone: Its antigen is currently unknown.

Study-level points and caveats: With a handful of donors compared, about 5.2% of naive CD4 clonotypes were shared.

The split of CD4+ cells yielded CD45RA+ naive and CD45RA-negative memory subsets. The V gene lost 9 bases and the J gene lost 0 bases, with 14 bases spanning the gap. The germline V gene has CDR1 MNHEY and CDR2 SVGAGI. The CDR3 spans 15 residues. The origin of this receptor is a man under 40 in good health. This chain connects TRBV6-5 to TRBJ2-2; the D is unclear. The sample was naive CD4+ T cells sorted from blood. Subset meaning: CD45RA+ positively selected. CDR3 DNA sequence: TGTGCCAGTAGGGTCCTACCCCCGAACACCGGGGAGCTGTTTTTT. It translates to CASRVLPPNTGELFF.